These T cell receptor beta chains were read from a single sample in a study of blood T cell repertoires in COVID-19. Clones were sequenced by immunoSEQ multiplex PCR, and TCRdb holds only the in-frame ones, with some missing. The table records some 14,000 clones, more than 65% of them present only once. The specimen sequenced was peripheral blood. The receptor set was obtained from a human donor in a cohort sampled during active COVID-19. Both conserved end residues are part of each CDR3. Each record gives: J gene, D gene, clone size, V gene, CDR3 DNA, CDR3 protein. A D gene is named only where the DNA matches it firmly. A row's size may be missing; if present it is once, few, many or a size class.

TRBJ2-5,NA,NA,TRBV5-1,TGCGCCAGCAGCTTGGGTGGCGGAAGAGAGACCCAGTACTTC,CASSLGGGRETQYF
TRBJ2-3,NA,NA,TRBV18,TGTGCCAGCTCACCTGGCTCATCGCAGTATTTT,CASSPGSSQYF
TRBJ2-1,TRBD1,once,TRBV6-6,TGTGCCAGCAGTTACCTGGACAGGGGCCCTGAGCAGTTCTTC,CASSYLDRGPEQFF
TRBJ1-1,NA,NA,TRBV7-9,TGTGCCAGCAGCCTGGGCGGGACGCGGACTGAAGCTTTCTTT,CASSLGGTRTEAFF
TRBJ1-6,NA,NA,TRBV7-9,TGTGCCAGCAGCCCGGACCTCTACGGAGGATCACCCCTCCACTTT,CASSPDLYGGSPLHF
TRBJ1-6,TRBD1,NA,TRBV6-4,TGTGCCAGCAGGCACGACAGGGACAATTCACCCCTCCACTTT,CASRHDRDNSPLHF
TRBJ1-2,TRBD1,NA,TRBV7-8,TGTGCCAGCAGCCTCCTTAGTACAGGGGATGGCTACACCTTC,CASSLLSTGDGYTF
TRBJ1-3,NA,once,TRBV14,TGTGCCAGCAGCCAAGAAATTGAAGGGGTTGGAAACACCATATATTTT,CASSQEIEGVGNTIYF
TRBJ1-3,NA,NA,TRBV5-4,TGTGCCAGCAGCTTGAGGGGTTCTGGAAACACCATATATTTT,CASSLRGSGNTIYF
TRBJ1-1,NA,NA,TRBV7-3,TGTGCCAGCAGCTTAACAGGGGACATGGCGCACACTGAAGCTTTCTTT,CASSLTGDMAHTEAFF
TRBJ1-1,NA,few,TRBV10-2,TGCGCCAGCAGGGGGGGGCTGACTGAAGCTTTCTTT,CASRGGLTEAFF
TRBJ2-6,NA,NA,TRBV19,TGTGCCAGTAGCGCGAGGCAGTCTGGGGCCAACGTCCTGACTTTC,CASSARQSGANVLTF
TRBJ1-3,NA,few,TRBV5-6,TGTGCCAGCAGCTCGACTGAACTCTCTGGAAACACCATATATTTT,CASSSTELSGNTIYF
TRBJ2-5,NA,NA,TRBV5-1,TGCGCCAGCAGCTCCCTACTTGCGCTGGAAGAGACCCAGTACTTC,CASSSLLALEETQYF
TRBJ2-7,TRBD2,NA,TRBV6-2/TRBV6-3,TGTGCCAGCAGTCTCGGGGGGAATAAGGGAATCCTACGTTCCTACGAGCAGTACTTC,CASSLGGNKGILRSYEQYF
TRBJ1-1,TRBD1,NA,TRBV3-1/TRBV3-2,TGTGCCAGCAGCCAAGGGGACAGACTGATTATGAACACTGAAGCTTTCTTT,CASSQGDRLIMNTEAFF
TRBJ2-7,NA,once,TRBV19,TGTGCCAGTAGTATCCGAGGGGGTCCCTACGAGCAGTACTTC,CASSIRGGPYEQYF
TRBJ1-2,TRBD1,NA,TRBV11-2,TGTGCCAGCAGCTTACCGATCAGGGGGCGATGGTACTACACCTTC,CASSLPIRGRWYYTF
TRBJ2-1,TRBD2,NA,TRBV10-1,TGCGCCAGAGGACTAGTCATTTACGAGCAGTTCTTC,CARGLVIYEQFF
TRBJ2-5,NA,NA,TRBV10-3,TGTGCCATCAGCACGGACACCGACCAAGAGACCCAGTACTTC,CAISTDTDQETQYF
TRBJ2-1,NA,once,TRBV3-1/TRBV3-2,TGTGCCAGCAGCCAAGATTTAGCGGCCCTGAGCTCCTACAATGAGCAGTTCTTC,CASSQDLAALSSYNEQFF
TRBJ2-7,NA,NA,TRBV4-3,TGCGCCAGCAGCCAAGATTCAGACTACGAGCAGTACTTC,CASSQDSDYEQYF
TRBJ2-2,TRBD2,NA,TRBV7-9,TGTGCCAGCAGCCGGCCTAGCGGGATGGCGGATACCGGGGAGCTGTTTTTT,CASSRPSGMADTGELFF
TRBJ2-3,TRBD2,NA,TRBV10-3,TGTGCCATCAGTGGGTTAGCGGGAGCGGCAGATACGCAGTATTTT,CAISGLAGAADTQYF
TRBJ2-3,TRBD2,NA,TRBV29-1,TGCAGCGTCCGCGGGGGTAACTTCACAGATACGCAGTATTTT,CSVRGGNFTDTQYF
TRBJ1-3,NA,NA,TRBV24-1,TGTGCCACCAGTGATGGGCTGGGAAACACCATATATTTT,CATSDGLGNTIYF
TRBJ2-7,NA,NA,TRBV7-2,TGTGCCAGCAGCTCCGAGGTGGGCGAGCAGTACTTC,CASSSEVGEQYF
TRBJ1-1,NA,NA,TRBV7-9,TGTGCCAGCAGCGCCCCCAGGTATGACACTGAAGCTTTCTTT,CASSAPRYDTEAFF
TRBJ2-7,NA,NA,TRBV7-8,TGTGCCAGCAGCTCCACCGGGAGTTACGAGCAGTACTTC,CASSSTGSYEQYF
TRBJ2-1,TRBD2,NA,TRBV18,TGTGCCAGCTCACCAAGAAGGACTAGCGGGAACGAAAATGAGCAGTTCTTC,CASSPRRTSGNENEQFF
TRBJ2-3,TRBD2,NA,TRBV7-8,TGTGCCAGCAGCGGCCGGGCGGGGGGCGCGGCGGATACGCAGTATTTT,CASSGRAGGAADTQYF
TRBJ2-1,TRBD1,NA,TRBV18,TGTGCCAGCTCACGTCGGACAGGGGATACCTACAATGAGCAGTTCTTC,CASSRRTGDTYNEQFF
TRBJ2-5,TRBD1,NA,TRBV11-2,TGTGCCAGCAGTAACCGGGACAGGGTGACAGAAGAGACCCAGTACTTC,CASSNRDRVTEETQYF
TRBJ2-2,NA,NA,TRBV5-6,TGTGCCAGCAGCTTGGCCAGGAGGGGTAGAAAGGACACCGGGGAGCTGTTTTTT,CASSLARRGRKDTGELFF
TRBJ1-5,NA,NA,TRBV6-5,TGTGCCAGCAGAGCCACAGGTAATCAGCCCCAGCATTTT,CASRATGNQPQHF
TRBJ2-7,TRBD1,NA,TRBV6-5,TGTGCCAGCAGTAGGGGACAGGACTACGAGCAGTACTTC,CASSRGQDYEQYF